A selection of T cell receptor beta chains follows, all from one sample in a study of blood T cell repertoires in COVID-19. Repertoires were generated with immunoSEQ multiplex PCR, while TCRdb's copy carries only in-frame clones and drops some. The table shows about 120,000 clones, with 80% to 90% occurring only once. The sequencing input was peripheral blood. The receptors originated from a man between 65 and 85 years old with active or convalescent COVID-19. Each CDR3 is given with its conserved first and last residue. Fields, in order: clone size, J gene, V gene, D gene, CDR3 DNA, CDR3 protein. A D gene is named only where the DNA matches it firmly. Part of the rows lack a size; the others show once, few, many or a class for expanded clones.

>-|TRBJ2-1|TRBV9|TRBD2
TGTGCCAGCAGCGTTAGCGGGAGCCCCAATGAGCAGTTCTTC
CASSVSGSPNEQFF
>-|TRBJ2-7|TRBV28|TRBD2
TGTGCCAGCGGAAGACTAGCGGGCGCCGTCTACGAGCAGTACTTC
CASGRLAGAVYEQYF
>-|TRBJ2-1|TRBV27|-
TGTGCCAGCAGTTTAATAAAACAGGGTCCCAACAATGAGCAGTTCTTC
CASSLIKQGPNNEQFF
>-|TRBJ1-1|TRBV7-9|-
TGTGCCAGCAGCTTAGATGCGGGGGCCGAAGCTTTCTTT
CASSLDAGAEAFF
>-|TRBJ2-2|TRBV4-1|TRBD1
TGCGCCAGCAGCCAAGTCCCCCCCCCGGGACAGGGGACCGGCGGGGAGCTGTTTTTT
CASSQVPPPGQGTGGELFF
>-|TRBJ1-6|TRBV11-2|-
TGTGCCAGCAGCCCTGGAGCCCGGAGCTCCTATAATTCACCCCTCCACTTT
CASSPGARSSYNSPLHF
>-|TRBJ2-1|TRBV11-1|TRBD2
TGTGCCAGCAGCAGTAGCGGGAGCTCCTACAATGAGCAGTTCTTC
CASSSSGSSYNEQFF
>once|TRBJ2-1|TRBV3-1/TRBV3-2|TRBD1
TGTGCCAGCAGCCAGTCAGGGGGCTCCTCCTACAATGAGCAGTTCTTC
CASSQSGGSSYNEQFF
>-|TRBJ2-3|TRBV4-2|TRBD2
TGTGCCAGCAGCCAAACCGGGACTAGCGCGTCTAGCACAGATACGCAGTATTTT
CASSQTGTSASSTDTQYF
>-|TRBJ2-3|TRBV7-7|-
TGTGCTAGCAGCTTAGGGTCCGGAGCAGATACGCAGTATTTT
CASSLGSGADTQYF
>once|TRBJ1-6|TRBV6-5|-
TGTGCCAGCAGCTACCAAGACAGCTATAATTCACCCCTCCACTTT
CASSYQDSYNSPLHF
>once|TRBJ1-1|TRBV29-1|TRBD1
TGCAGCGTTGCGGGACAGTGGGGGGCTGAAGCTTTCTTT
CSVAGQWGAEAFF
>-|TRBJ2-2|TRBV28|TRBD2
TGTGCCAGCGGCGGGGGGCCCGACACCGGGGAGCTGTTTTTT
CASGGGPDTGELFF
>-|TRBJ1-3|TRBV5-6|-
TGTGCCAGCAGCTTCGTTATGGGGGCTCCTGGAAACACCATATATTTT
CASSFVMGAPGNTIYF